The clone carrying this T cell receptor (beta chain) was observed a few times. Antigen: not known. The PCR employed 60 Vbeta primers together with 13 Jbeta primers. Some clones are missing from TCRdb's copy, which holds only in-frame ones; the method was immunoSEQ multiplex PCR. The data hold 110,000 to 150,000 clones, with roughly 80% observed a single time. Germline values: CDR1 SGHRS, CDR2 YFSETQ. Trimming took off 5 bases at V and 5 bases at J, with 13 bases between the two ends. The CDR3 covers 13 residues. The data derive from a study of cytomegalovirus exposure and HLA in healthy donors. About the research overall: The study placed 80% to 85% of its 398 genotyped donors in the Caucasian-associated ancestry cluster. Study results and caveats: About 87% or about 30% of the time was how often most TCR beta V segments were productive, according to an earlier analysis.

Sequencing was done on a sample of PBMCs. The chain is built from TRBV5-1 and TRBJ1-1; no firm D call. The TCR originated in a middle-aged man in good health and CMV-seronegative. The CDR3, as DNA: TGCGCCAGCAGGTTGCCAGGTGTGACTGAAGCTTTCTTT. Amino acid sequence: CASRLPGVTEAFF.